The present T cell receptor beta chain was sequenced within a study of shared clonotypes between healthy human individuals. Findings and limits, study-wide: Sampling included only blood; tissue repertoires likely differ.

Replicate PCRs were loaded with roughly 300 ng DNA from unsorted PBMC, about 30,000 T cell genomes. This table comes from immunoSEQ multiplex PCR, and its TCRdb copy is limited to in-frame clones, with some not included. This repertoire shows approximately 500,000 clones, around 79% found once; its top ten account for approximately 12%. The CDR3 length is 16 residues. Germline-derived CDR1 and CDR2 are SGHTA and FQGNSA. Trimming took 5 bases from V and 1 from J, leaving 16 bases between them. About this clone itself: As yet, its antigen is unknown.

Each of the donors was a healthy adult who was HIV-negative and had not had a recent acute infection or vaccination. Genomic DNA, for the unsorted samples, came from about 90 million PBMCs. The chain couples TRBV7-2 to TRBJ2-3; possibly TRBD1 for D (6 bases). This TCR was sampled from a woman aged 40 to 50 in good health. Some clones in this sample may be carry-over from other donors' samples. The material sequenced was PBMCs. The CDR3 nucleotides read TGTGCCAGCAGCGCTGGAAGGGGGTTCGGCACAGATACGCAGTATTTT. As protein: CASSAGRGFGTDTQYF. Drawing the rest from reference TRBV7-2 and TRBJ2-3, the complete variable domain is GAGVSQSPSNKVTEKGKDVELRCDPISGHTALYWYRQSLGQGLEFLIYFQGNSAPDKSGLPSDRFSAERTGGSVSTLTIQRTQQEDSAVYLCASSAGRGFGTDTQYFGPGTRLTVL.